This TCR beta chain was retrieved from a study of T cells in women clearing cervical HPV infection. In the study overall: No precancer developed; the control's incident HPV16 infection cleared within 12 months.

Findings of the study overall: TRBV6-7 relative abundance averaged about 0.11% in cases and roughly 0.17% in controls. Richness differences could reflect unmeasured T-cell content per sample. CIN3+ cases had significantly higher TCR richness than controls; evenness did not differ.

TCRdb's table, derived via immunoSEQ multiplex PCR, lists solely in-frame clones and lacks some. This sample's clone table lists under 35,000 clones. V gave up 0 bases and J gave up 4 bases, with 22 bases separating them. The CDR3 runs 18 residues. CDR1 is SGHRS, CDR2 YFSETQ, per germline. Concerning this clone: Antigen unknown. The read stops 3 residues short of the end of the CDR3; the missing end is completed from the germline J gene.

The sequence came from a woman between 18 and 70 years old with a cervical HPV16 infection that either progressed to CIN3+ or cleared (not recorded which). The source material was blood buffy coat. This rearrangement joins TRBV5-1 to TRBJ2-5; D ambiguous. CDR3 bases read: TGCGCCAGCAGCTTGGGGCTATTTCAGGTGATTCCCGGAGAGACC. Translated, it gives CASSLGLFQVIPGET. The whole CDR3 protein is CASSLGLFQVIPGETQYF.